This T cell receptor (beta chain) was found in a study of T-cell reconstitution after alpha-beta-depleted transplantation in children. Points on this clonotype: What it recognizes is unknown.

Preparation of the TCRbeta library used unique molecular identifiers. MiXCR was run by TCRdb on the PCR reads, yielding one entry per CDR3 protein. The table lists some 840,000 distinct CDR3 sequences, roughly 15% of them singletons. Study-level findings and limits: When one year had passed after transplant, most T-cell counts and diversity came from newly produced T cells. For some patients, TCRbeta diversity was high at day 60 because of recipient T cells and thymic progenitors that survived. Expanded graft clones numbering several hundred reportedly gave rise to alpha-beta T cells about two months after transplant.

The sequenced sample was PBMCs, mostly from graft donor cells, obtained 360 days after TCRalphabeta/CD19-depleted stem cell transplant. The clonotype was recovered from a male patient under 18 who had a stem cell transplant for acute lymphoblastic leukemia, so the T cells may come from the graft donor.

CDR3 region: CSVVTIGPQETQYF. CDR3 DNA sequence: TGCAGCGTTGTGACCATCGGACCACAAGAGACCCAGTACTTC. V gene TRBV29-1 combines with J gene TRBJ2-5; D is ambiguous. The germline V and J ends were trimmed by 4 bases and 2 bases, with 14 bases remaining between them. The germline V gene encodes CDR1 SQVTM and CDR2 ANQGSEA. The CDR3 extends over 14 amino acids. Based on the CDR3 plus reference TRBV29-1 and TRBJ2-5, the full variable domain is SAVISQKPSRDICQRGTSLTIQCQVDSQVTMMFWYRQQPGQSLTLIATANQGSEATYESGFVIDKFPISRPNLTFSTLTVSNMSPEDSSIYLCSVVTIGPQETQYFGPGTRLLVL.